These 16 T cell receptor beta chains share one sample of origin, sequenced in a study of shared clonotypes between healthy human individuals. TCRdb's table, derived via immunoSEQ multiplex PCR, lists solely in-frame clones and lacks some. The sample holds some 1 million clones, about 77% seen once. The material sequenced was memory CD4+ T cells sorted from blood. Subset here: CD45RA-negative fraction. The receptors derive from a man younger than 30 in good health.

V is TRBV18 and J is TRBJ2-7, with D unresolved. The length of the CDR3 is 16 residues. The V end was cut by 3 bases, the J end by 4 bases, with 19 bases between. In germline, CDR1 is KGHSH, CDR2 LQKENI. The CDR3 region is CASSPTSTPQRYEQYF. Written as DNA, the CDR3 is TGTGCCAGCTCACCTACTTCGACACCCCAACGTTACGAGCAGTACTTC.

This clone has a handful of counts. The rearrangement uses TRBV5-4 and TRBJ2-1, with D unresolved. The CDR3 loop spans 12 amino acids. The V end lost 4 bases, the J end lost 7 bases, and 9 bases lay between the germline ends. Germline V gives CDR1 SGHNT, CDR2 YYREEE (reference sequence). CDR3 coding DNA: TGTGCCAGCAGCCGAAACGATAATGAGCAGTTCTTC. It translates to CASSRNDNEQFF.

The gene calls are TRBV5-1 and TRBJ2-1, with D perhaps TRBD2 (5 bases). The CDR3 spans 14 residues. Germline V gene lookup returns CDR1 SGHRS and CDR2 YFSETQ. V was cut by 5 bases and J by 1 base, with 10 bases left in between. The CDR3 region has the DNA TGCGCCAGCAGAAAAGCGGATTCCTACAATGAGCAGTTCTTC. This codes for CASRKADSYNEQFF. The full variable domain, completed using reference TRBV5-1 and TRBJ2-1, is KAGVTQTPRYLIKTRGQQVTLSCSPISGHRSVSWYQQTPGQGLQFLFEYFSETQRNKGNFPGRFSGRQFSNSRSEMNVSTLELGDSALYLCASRKADSYNEQFFGPGTRLTVL.

This chain connects TRBV18 to TRBJ2-7; D is undetermined. Germline loops: CDR1 KGHSH, CDR2 LQKENI. Trimming took 5 bases from V and 1 from J, leaving 12 bases between them. The CDR3 has 14 amino acids. The CDR3 sequence is CASSNTVTSYEQYF. The CDR3 bases are TGTGCCAGCTCAAACACAGTGACTTCCTACGAGCAGTACTTC.

This chain uses TRBV28 with TRBJ2-4; D call uncertain. Trimming cost V 6 bases and J 7 bases, with 10 bases left between them. The CDR3 totals 12 residues. Germline lookup yields CDR1 MDHEN and CDR2 SYDVKM. The CDR3 protein is CASSLRDNIQYF. CDR3 bases: TGTGCCAGCAGCCTCCGAGACAACATTCAGTACTTC.

This chain connects TRBV29-1 to TRBJ1-1, with D possibly being TRBD1 (5 bases). This CDR3 spans 12 amino acids. Germline-derived CDR1 and CDR2 are SQVTM and ANQGSEA. With 7 bases removed from V and 1 base from J, the gap between germline ends came to 10 bases. CDR3 loop: CSAGTENTEAFF. Written as DNA, the CDR3 is TGCAGCGCAGGGACCGAGAACACTGAAGCTTTCTTT.

This chain joins TRBV6-4 and TRBJ2-5; 8 nucleotides align to TRBD2. Trimming at V came to 5 bases and at J to 5 bases, leaving 4 bases not matched to a gene. The CDR3 runs to 13 residues. Germline-derived CDR1 and CDR2 are MRHNA and SNTAGT. CDR3 loop: CASSLAGPETQYF. In nucleotides, the CDR3 is TGTGCCAGCAGTTTAGCGGGGCCTGAGACCCAGTACTTC.

The chain carries TRBV30 and TRBJ1-5, with 8 bases that match TRBD1. V gave up 4 bases and J gave up 9 bases; unmatched junction bases: 14. Germline V gene lookup returns CDR1 GTSNPN and CDR2 SVGIG (reference sequence). The CDR3 contains 15 residues. The CDR3 sequence is CAWNPGTGITGPQHF. CDR3 nucleotides: TGTGCCTGGAATCCGGGGACAGGTATCACTGGGCCCCAGCATTTT.

This chain uses TRBV28 with TRBJ1-1; D not certain. The CDR3 spans 10 residues. Germline assignment: CDR1 MDHEN and CDR2 SYDVKM. Trimming pared 4 bases from V and 11 bases from J, leaving 8 bases between. CDR3 sequence reads: CASSYGEAFF. In nucleotides, the CDR3 is TGTGCCAGCAGTTATGGAGAGGCTTTCTTT.

The V and J genes are TRBV11-3 and TRBJ1-1, with D hard to call. The CDR3 consists of 13 residues. The germline V and J ends were trimmed by 5 bases and 1 base, with 8 bases remaining between them. Germline assignment: CDR1 SGHNT and CDR2 YENEEA. In DNA form, the CDR3 reads TGTGCCAGCAGCGTTACAGAGAACACTGAAGCTTTCTTT. It specifies CASSVTENTEAFF.

The chain uses TRBV5-5 and TRBJ1-6; a possible D gene is TRBD1 (6 bases). V was shortened by 4 bases and J by 0 bases, with 14 bases between the two germline ends. CDR3 length: 17 amino acids. Per germline, CDR1 SGHKS and CDR2 YYEKEE (reference sequence). In DNA, the CDR3 is TGTGCCAGCAGCCCTGAGGGGGGCCGCTCCTATAATTCACCCCTCCACTTT. It encodes CASSPEGGRSYNSPLHF.

This clone was picked up one time. The chain employs TRBV6-1 and TRBJ2-1; TRBD2 agrees at 9 bases. The CDR3 has 14 amino acids. Per germline, CDR1 MNHNS and CDR2 SASEGT. Trimming took 6 bases from V and 6 from J; bases not matched to a gene: 6. In DNA, the CDR3 is TGTGCCAGCAGGTTAGCGGGAGACCCCAATGAGCAGTTCTTC. Translating gives CASRLAGDPNEQFF.

The genes are TRBV30 and TRBJ1-1, with D maybe TRBD1 (5 bases). The V and J ends lost 3 bases and 1 base respectively, with 15 bases between them. The CDR3 is made up of 15 amino acids. The germline V gene has CDR1 GTSNPN and CDR2 SVGIG (reference sequence). CDR3 loop: CAWRTTGTGNTEAFF. CDR3 sequence (DNA): TGTGCCTGGAGAACTACGGGGACCGGGAACACTGAAGCTTTCTTT. Variable domain in full (rest from reference TRBV30 and TRBJ1-1): SQTIHQWPATLVQPVGSPLSLECTVEGTSNPNLYWYRQAAGRGLQLLFYSVGIGQISSEVPQNLSASRPQDRQFILSSKKLLLSDSGFYLCAWRTTGTGNTEAFFGQGTRLTVV.

This clone has ten or more counts. The same CDR3 arises from other DNA sequences in this sample as well. The rearrangement joins TRBV5-1 to TRBJ2-3; D remains unclear. The ends were cut back, 4 bases at V and 2 bases at J, with 5 bases in the middle. This CDR3 comprises 12 residues. The germline V gene encodes CDR1 SGHRS and CDR2 YFSETQ. CDR3 in amino acids: CASSLYTDTQYF. DNA for the CDR3: TGCGCCAGCAGCCTCTACACAGATACGCAGTATTTT. Full variable domain (remainder filled in from reference TRBV5-1 and TRBJ2-3): KAGVTQTPRYLIKTRGQQVTLSCSPISGHRSVSWYQQTPGQGLQFLFEYFSETQRNKGNFPGRFSGRQFSNSRSEMNVSTLELGDSALYLCASSLYTDTQYFGPGTRLTVL.

This clone has only one observation. The gene calls are TRBV30 and TRBJ1-6; no clear D gene. V lost 0 bases and J 7 bases, leaving 4 bases between the germline ends. Germline V CDR1 and CDR2: GTSNPN, SVGIG (reference sequence). This CDR3 has 12 residues. CDR3 in amino acids: CAWSVVNSPLHF. The CDR3 bases are TGTGCCTGGAGTGTAGTGAATTCACCCCTCCACTTT. Filled out from reference TRBV30 and TRBJ1-6, the complete variable domain reads SQTIHQWPATLVQPVGSPLSLECTVEGTSNPNLYWYRQAAGRGLQLLFYSVGIGQISSEVPQNLSASRPQDRQFILSSKKLLLSDSGFYLCAWSVVNSPLHFGNGTRLTVT.

The rearrangement joins TRBV28 to TRBJ1-6, with D possibly TRBD1 on 6 matching bases. The CDR3 loop spans 15 amino acids. Trimming took off 1 base at V and 7 bases at J, with 11 bases between the two ends. CDR1 MDHEN and CDR2 SYDVKM come from the germline V gene. This chain's CDR3 is CASSLSPQGNSPLHF. The CDR3 nucleotides are TGTGCCAGCAGTTTATCCCCCCAGGGGAATTCACCCCTCCACTTT.